This entry lists 9 T cell receptor beta chains sequenced from one sample in a study of CD8+CD57+ T cells in acquired aplastic anemia. CDR3 and TCR beta VDJ profiling relied on a genomic DNA template. MiXCR, run by TCRdb on the reads, gives a single entry per CDR3 protein. The sample consists of 150,000 to 200,000 distinct CDR3 sequences, more than 45% of them appearing once. By flow cytometry, patients selected for sequencing had shown an expansion of CD8+CD57+ cells. Sequenced input: sorted CD4+, CD8+, or CD8+CD57+ T cells (not recorded which) from PBMCs. The receptor source for this set is a human donor with aplastic anemia.

This clonotype was counted at least ten times. The chain couples TRBV7-2 to TRBJ2-7; 8 bases match TRBD2. CDR3 size: 14 residues. Germline CDR1 is SGHTA and CDR2 is FQGNSA. V gave up 3 bases and J gave up 0 bases; unmatched junction bases: 1. The CDR3 DNA follows: TGTGCCAGCAGCTTGCTAGCGGGCTCCTACGAGCAGTACTTC. Amino acids: CASSLLAGSYEQYF.

This clonotype has ten or more counts. The rearrangement uses TRBV2 and TRBJ1-2; D is uncertain. CDR3 size: 14 residues. Trimming took 0 bases from V and 4 from J, leaving 9 bases between them. Per the germline V gene, CDR1 is SNHLY and CDR2 is FYNNEI. CDR3 protein: CASSEAWGTYGYTF. The CDR3 DNA follows: TGTGCCAGCAGTGAAGCGTGGGGAACCTATGGCTACACCTTC.

The chain recombines TRBV19 with TRBJ1-1, with D perhaps matching TRBD1 (6 bases). This CDR3 contains 15 residues. Trimming cost V 1 base and J 4 bases, with 13 bases left between them. CDR1 and CDR2 from the germline V gene are LNHDA and SQIVND (reference sequence). CDR3 DNA: TGTGCCAGTAGTATAGGGTCGGGGGCGAGCACTGAAGCTTTCTTT. It translates to CASSIGSGASTEAFF.

This clonotype was picked up many times. The chain employs TRBV6-1 and TRBJ1-6; D not certain. Trimming removed 8 bases at V and 3 bases at J, with 8 bases between. Germline V lookup: CDR1 MNHNS, CDR2 SASEGT. This CDR3 region has 13 residues. CDR3 loop: CASGDVYNSPLHF. The DNA for the CDR3 is TGTGCCAGCGGGGATGTCTATAATTCACCCCTCCACTTT.

The V gene is TRBV20-1, the J gene TRBJ1-5, with D maybe TRBD1 (6 bases). Germline CDR1 DFQATT, CDR2 SNEGSKA (reference sequence). The CDR3 runs 12 residues. V lost 5 bases and J 9 bases, leaving 14 bases between the germline ends. The CDR3 bases are TGCAGTGCTTTTCAGGGGTCTGGGCCCCAGCATTTT. As protein: CSAFQGSGPQHF.

The chain is built from TRBV10-2 and TRBJ2-2; TRBD2 aligns across 9 bases. The trim removed 7 bases at V and 10 bases at J, leaving 13 bases unmatched. Germline CDR1 WSHSY, CDR2 SAAADI. The CDR3 sequence is 15 residues long. CDR3 coding DNA: TGCGCCAGCAAGAGACAGGCGGGAGGGCCTGTGGAGCTGTTTTTT. It is translated as CASKRQAGGPVELFF.

This clonotype was observed at least ten times. The V and J genes are TRBV20-1 and TRBJ1-1; D is unclear. Trimming shortened V by 3 bases and J by 0 bases, and 14 bases separated the two germline ends. There are 15 residues in the CDR3. Germline V CDR1 and CDR2: DFQATT, SNEGSKA (reference sequence). The DNA of the CDR3 is TGCAGTGCTAGTTGGGCAGGAGGTATGAACACTGAAGCTTTCTTT. This sequence encodes CSASWAGGMNTEAFF.

This clonotype was found a few times. A much larger clone lies a single base off, so this may be a read error. Without the conserved terminal phenylalanine or tryptophan, this CDR3 likely stems from a read error. This sequence joins TRBV9 and TRBJ2-7, with D uncertain. CDR1 is SGDLS, CDR2 YYNGEE, per germline. The CDR3 sequence is 13 residues long. Trimming stripped 0 bases from V and 3 bases from J, with 7 bases between. CDR3 loop: CASSVGTNYEQYL. CDR3 sequence (DNA): TGTGCCAGCAGCGTAGGAACAAACTACGAGCAGTACCTC.

This clonotype was seen repeatedly, ten times or more. J is TRBJ1-4 and V is TRBV5-1; no reliable D call. Germline lookup yields CDR1 SGHRS and CDR2 YFSETQ. This CDR3 has 15 amino acids. V was shortened by 0 bases and J by 3 bases, with 9 bases between the two germline ends. The CDR3 here is CASSLAAAANEKLFF. DNA of the CDR3: TGCGCCAGCAGCTTGGCGGCGGCGGCTAATGAAAAACTGTTTTTT.